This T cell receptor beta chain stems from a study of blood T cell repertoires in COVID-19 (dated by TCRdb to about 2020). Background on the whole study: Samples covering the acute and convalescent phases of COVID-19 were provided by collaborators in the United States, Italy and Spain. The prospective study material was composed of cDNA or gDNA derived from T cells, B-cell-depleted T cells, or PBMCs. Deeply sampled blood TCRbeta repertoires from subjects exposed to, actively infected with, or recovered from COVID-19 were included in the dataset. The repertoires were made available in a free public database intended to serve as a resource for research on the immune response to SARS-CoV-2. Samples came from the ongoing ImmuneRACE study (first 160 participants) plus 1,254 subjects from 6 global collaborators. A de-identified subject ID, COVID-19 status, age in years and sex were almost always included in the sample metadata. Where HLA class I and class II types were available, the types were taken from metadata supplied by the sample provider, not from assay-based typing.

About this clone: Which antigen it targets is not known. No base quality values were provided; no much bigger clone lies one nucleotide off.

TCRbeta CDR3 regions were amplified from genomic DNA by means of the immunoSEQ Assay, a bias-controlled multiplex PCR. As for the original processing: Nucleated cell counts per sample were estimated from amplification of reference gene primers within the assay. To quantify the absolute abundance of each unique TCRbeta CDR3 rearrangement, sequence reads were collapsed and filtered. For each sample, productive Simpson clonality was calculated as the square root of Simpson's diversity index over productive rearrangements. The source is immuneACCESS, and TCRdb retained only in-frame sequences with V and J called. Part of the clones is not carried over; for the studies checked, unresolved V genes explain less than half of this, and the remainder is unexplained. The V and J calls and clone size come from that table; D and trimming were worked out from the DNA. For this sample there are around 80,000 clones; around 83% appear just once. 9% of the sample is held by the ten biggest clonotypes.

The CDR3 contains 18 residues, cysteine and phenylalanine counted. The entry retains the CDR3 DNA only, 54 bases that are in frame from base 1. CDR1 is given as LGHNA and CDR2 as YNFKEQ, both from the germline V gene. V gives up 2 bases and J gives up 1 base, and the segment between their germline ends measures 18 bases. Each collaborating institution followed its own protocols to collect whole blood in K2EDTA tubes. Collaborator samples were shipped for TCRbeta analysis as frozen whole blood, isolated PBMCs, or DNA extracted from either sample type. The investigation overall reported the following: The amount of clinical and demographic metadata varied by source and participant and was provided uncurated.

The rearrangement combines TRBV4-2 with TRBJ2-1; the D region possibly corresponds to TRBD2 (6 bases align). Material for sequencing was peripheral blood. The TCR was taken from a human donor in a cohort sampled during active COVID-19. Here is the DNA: TGTGCCAGCAGCCAAACGCAAACTCGGGAGTGGTCCTACAATGAGCAGTTCTTC. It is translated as CASSQTQTREWSYNEQFF.